The 12 T cell receptor beta chains below were found in one sample sequenced in a study of blood T cell repertoires in COVID-19. Repertoires were generated with immunoSEQ multiplex PCR, while TCRdb's copy carries only in-frame clones and drops some. This sample carries about 78,000 clones, more than 75% of them seen once, and the ten largest clones take 1.5% to 2.5%. Sequencing was carried out using peripheral blood. These receptors were taken from a woman aged 60 to 75 with acute or convalescent COVID-19.

The chain couples TRBV5-4 to TRBJ1-2, with D tentatively TRBD1 (5 bases). This CDR3 has 14 amino acids. Germline V gene sequence: CDR1 SGHNT, CDR2 YYREEE (reference sequence). V gave up 7 bases and J gave up 4 bases, with 17 bases separating them. DNA for the CDR3: TGTGCCAGCTCCCCCGACAGACTCATCTATGGCTACACCTTC. Amino acids: CASSPDRLIYGYTF.

The chain couples TRBV4-2 to TRBJ1-4; 7 positions match TRBD1. V was clipped by 0 bases and J by 0 bases; unmatched bases: 7. The CDR3 consists of 18 residues. Germline lookup yields CDR1 LGHNA and CDR2 YNFKEQ. The CDR3 loop is CASSQDPGQFATNEKLFF. The CDR3, as DNA: TGTGCCAGCAGCCAAGACCCGGGACAGTTCGCAACTAATGAAAAACTGTTTTTT.

DNA of the CDR3: TGTCCCCGCCGCGCGCCGGGGGGGGCGGACACCGGGGAGCTGTTTTTT. Amino acid sequence: CPRRAPGGADTGELFF. The J gene is TRBJ2-2, the V gene TRBV9, with TRBD2 identical over 8 bases. The germline V gene has CDR1 SGDLS and CDR2 YYNGEE. CDR3 size: 16 residues.

This chain uses TRBV9 with TRBJ2-3; weak D call: TRBD2 (6 bases). The CDR3 spans 14 residues. Germline CDR1 reads SGDLS; CDR2 reads YYNGEE. Trimming removed 0 bases from V and 6 bases from J, with 11 bases in between. CDR3 loop: CASSVENGGDTQYF. The CDR3 DNA follows: TGTGCCAGCAGCGTAGAAAATGGGGGGGATACGCAGTATTTT.

This clone showed up just a few times. The chain links TRBV11-1 to TRBJ2-2, with D perhaps TRBD1 (5 bases). Trimming took off 5 bases at V and 2 bases at J, with 12 bases between the two ends. Germline CDR1 and CDR2: SGHAT and FQDESV (reference sequence). The CDR3 contains 15 residues. CDR3 sequence (DNA): TGTGCCAGCAGCCCCAGGGCTCCTAACACCGGGGAGCTGTTTTTT. Translation gives CASSPRAPNTGELFF.

The chain uses TRBV11-3 and TRBJ2-3; 10 bases match TRBD2. Trimming removed 5 bases from V and 3 bases from J; junction bases left unmatched: 17. The germline gives CDR1 SGHNT, CDR2 YENEEA. The CDR3 is made up of 19 amino acids. The chain's CDR3 is CASSPPGASGRLCTDTQYF. CDR3 sequence (DNA): TGTGCCAGCAGCCCACCCGGGGCTAGCGGGAGATTGTGTACAGATACGCAGTATTTT.

This clone was counted a single time. The CDR3 nucleotides are TGTGCCAGCAGTGGGGGGGCTAATGAAAAACTGTTTTTT. Amino acids: CASSGGANEKLFF. V is TRBV2 and J is TRBJ1-4; tentatively, D is TRBD1 (5 bases). The V end was cut by 4 bases, the J end by 3 bases, with 6 bases between. This CDR3 has 13 amino acids. Germline V CDR1 and CDR2: SNHLY, FYNNEI.

This clone was detected only once. The V gene is TRBV28, the J gene TRBJ1-5; possible D gene TRBD1, 6 bases. Germline CDR1 is MDHEN and CDR2 is SYDVKM. V was cut by 10 bases and J by 7 bases, with 8 bases left in between. The CDR3 has 10 amino acids. The CDR3 loop reads CAIQGQPQHF. The DNA for the CDR3 is TGTGCCATCCAGGGGCAGCCCCAGCATTTT.

The chain employs TRBV13 and TRBJ2-3; 10 bases are a match to TRBD2. The germline V gene encodes CDR1 PRHDT and CDR2 FYEKMQ (reference sequence). The V and J ends lost 4 bases and 2 bases, in that order; junction bases with no gene match: 9. CDR3 length: 17 residues. The CDR3 is CASSSRRLAGNTDTQYF. As DNA, the CDR3 is TGTGCCAGCAGCTCTCGTAGACTAGCGGGCAACACAGATACGCAGTATTTT.

This clone was recorded only once. The rearrangement links TRBV27 to TRBJ2-7; 8 nucleotides line up with TRBD1. Germline V CDR1 and CDR2: MNHEY, SMNVEV (reference sequence). This CDR3 spans 16 amino acids. Trimming at V came to 7 bases and at J to 5 bases, leaving 16 bases not matched to a gene. The CDR3 loop reads CASTPAWGTGPHEQYF. The DNA for the CDR3 is TGTGCCAGCACTCCGGCGTGGGGGACAGGACCCCACGAGCAGTACTTC.

The chain uses TRBV6-5 and TRBJ2-1; a weak D match, TRBD2 (6 bases). The CDR3 extends over 15 amino acids. The V end was cut by 8 bases, the J end by 6 bases, with 20 bases between. The V gene's germline CDR1 is MNHEY and CDR2 SVGAGI. CDR3 nucleotide sequence: TGTGCCAGCTTAAAGACCGGGACTCCGGGCAATGAGCAGTTCTTC. It specifies CASLKTGTPGNEQFF.

The rearrangement links TRBV5-1 to TRBJ1-1; D is unresolved. The CDR3 is 15 residues long. CDR1 is SGHRS, CDR2 YFSETQ, per germline. Trimming pared 3 bases from V and 0 bases from J, leaving 12 bases between. CDR3 sequence: CASSWVPGMNTEAFF. The CDR3, as DNA: TGCGCCAGCAGCTGGGTCCCGGGGATGAACACTGAAGCTTTCTTT.